The present T cell receptor (beta chain) was sequenced within a study of cytomegalovirus exposure and HLA in healthy donors. Overall study: Out of 150 million to 200 million T cells, an earlier analysis found about 100 million unique TCR beta sequences in total. General study points: TCR beta sequences reportedly predicted most subjects' HLA-A and HLA-B alleles accurately.

Germline V lookup: CDR1 SGHRS, CDR2 YFSETQ. The CDR3 contains 14 residues. Trimming at V came to 0 bases and at J to 10 bases, leaving 7 bases not matched to a gene. A multiplex PCR was run with 60 Vbeta primers and 13 Jbeta primers. Only in-frame clones appear in the TCRdb table, and some are missing; sequencing was by immunoSEQ multiplex PCR. The table shows approximately 120,000 clones, with less than 80% occurring only once. On this clone itself: Its cognate antigen is unknown.

The V gene is TRBV5-1, the J gene TRBJ2-1; 7 bases match TRBD1. The specimen was PBMCs. The sequence derives from a man in his forties in good health and CMV-seropositive. The CDR3 sequence is CASSLGQGPGEQFF. CDR3 sequence (DNA): TGCGCCAGCAGCTTGGGACAGGGCCCCGGCGAGCAGTTCTTC.